One sample yielded the 15 T cell receptor beta chains listed below, sequenced in a study of beta chain features in type 1 diabetes. Investigators reverse transcribed all isolated RNA, so they sequenced expressed TCRB transcripts. Some clones are missing from TCRdb's copy, which holds only in-frame ones; the method was immunoSEQ multiplex PCR. Counted here are under 350,000 clones, more than 13% occurring once; the ten biggest clones make up 0.017%. Study findings and constraints: TCRB CDR3s were moderately but significantly shorter in Type 1 diabetes patients in all four CD4+ subsets.

The antigens of these receptors remain unknown. What was sequenced was naive CD4+ T cells from blood. The receptors were gathered from a man aged 25-45 years with type 1 diabetes.

This chain connects TRBV5-4 to TRBJ2-5; TRBD1 might be the D (6 bases). The CDR3 has 15 amino acids. CDR1 and CDR2 from the germline V gene are SGHNT and YYREEE (reference sequence). V was pared by 1 base and J by 1 base, with 11 bases between. CDR3 sequence (DNA): TGTGCCAGCAGCTTGAACCAGGGGTCCCAAGAGACCCAGTACTTC. As protein: CASSLNQGSQETQYF.

This clone turned up a few times. J is TRBJ1-1 and V is TRBV12-5; perhaps TRBD1 as D (5 bases). The germline V gene encodes CDR1 LGHNT and CDR2 FRNRAP. Trimming took 6 bases from V and 1 from J, leaving 15 bases between them. This CDR3 contains 15 residues. CDR3 residues: CASGPPGGQNTEAFF. The DNA for the CDR3 is TGTGCTAGTGGCCCTCCGGGGGGTCAGAACACTGAAGCTTTCTTT.

In its sample, this clone was seen a few times. The chain joins TRBV29-1 to TRBJ1-2; 11 nucleotides align to TRBD1. Trimming at V came to 4 bases and at J to 4 bases, leaving 8 bases not matched to a gene. The CDR3 has 15 residues. Germline V gene data show CDR1 as SQVTM and CDR2 as ANQGSEA. The CDR3 is CSVAWTGGGSYGYTF. CDR3 coding DNA: TGCAGCGTTGCCTGGACAGGGGGCGGCAGCTATGGCTACACCTTC.

The rearrangement joins TRBV7-2 to TRBJ2-7; 7 nucleotides match TRBD2. Germline values: CDR1 SGHTA, CDR2 FQGNSA. V gave up 5 bases and J gave up 3 bases; unmatched junction bases: 7. This CDR3 spans 14 amino acids. In DNA form, the CDR3 reads TGTGCCAGCAGCCCCGTCGGGGGGTACTACGAGCAGTACTTC. It yields the protein CASSPVGGYYEQYF.

The V call is TRBV21-1, the J call TRBJ2-1; TRBD2, as called in the table, went unchecked against the DNA. TRBV21-1 is reported as a pseudogene. CDR3 length equals 17 residues. The CDR3 sequence is CASSTPTSGIDYNEQFF. CDR3 nucleotide sequence: TGTGCCAGCAGCACCCCGACTAGCGGAATAGATTACAATGAGCAGTTCTTC.

This clone was seen more than once but under ten times. The V and J genes are TRBV7-9 and TRBJ2-7; 14 bases line up with TRBD2. J lost 3 bases, V lost 5 bases, and 12 bases had no gene match. The CDR3 runs 18 residues. The V gene's germline CDR1 is SEHNR and CDR2 FQNEAQ (reference sequence). Here the CDR3 reads CASSPYGTSGSVVYEQYF. The CDR3 DNA reads TGTGCCAGCAGCCCTTACGGGACTAGCGGGAGTGTCGTCTACGAGCAGTACTTC. Variable domain in full (rest from reference TRBV7-9 and TRBJ2-7): DTGVSQNPRHKITKRGQNVTFRCDPISEHNRLYWYRQTLGQGPEFLTYFQNEAQLEKSRLLSDRFSAERPKGSFSTLEIQRTEQGDSAMYLCASSPYGTSGSVVYEQYFGPGTRLTVT.

The V call is TRBV6-1, the J call TRBJ1-2, with D possibly being TRBD1 (6 bases). The CDR3 sequence is 13 residues long. Trimming removed 6 bases at V and 8 bases at J, with 16 bases between. Germline V CDR1 and CDR2: MNHNS, SASEGT. The CDR3 loop is CASSQPGARGYTF. DNA for the CDR3: TGTGCCAGCAGCCAGCCAGGGGCGCGGGGCTACACCTTC.

In its sample, this clone was seen a few times. The chain combines TRBV28 with TRBJ2-7; 10 nucleotides match TRBD1. CDR1 is MDHEN, CDR2 SYDVKM, per germline. The V gene end was trimmed by 7 bases and the J gene end by 7 bases; junction bases not matched to a gene: 13. CDR3 length: 15 amino acids. The CDR3 reads CASTPSGQGRGEQYF. The CDR3 DNA reads as TGTGCCAGCACTCCATCGGGACAGGGGAGGGGTGAGCAGTACTTC. Complete variable domain (other parts from reference TRBV28 and TRBJ2-7): DVKVTQSSRYLVKRTGEKVFLECVQDMDHENMFWYRQDPGLGLRLIYFSYDVKMKEKGDIPEGYSVSREKKERFSLILESASTNQTSMYLCASTPSGQGRGEQYFGPGTRLTVT.

This chain uses TRBV15 with TRBJ2-5; D remains unclear. Trimming took 1 base from V and 2 from J, leaving 5 bases between them. CDR3 length equals 13 residues. Germline-derived CDR1 and CDR2 are LNHNV and YYDKDF (reference sequence). The CDR3 sequence: CATSRGLQETQYF. CDR3 DNA: TGTGCCACCAGCAGAGGTCTACAAGAGACCCAGTACTTC.

V gene TRBV19 combines with J gene TRBJ2-7, with TRBD2 identical over 7 bases. V was pared by 3 bases and J by 2 bases, with 7 bases of the junction left unmatched. This CDR3 has 15 residues. Germline assignment: CDR1 LNHDA and CDR2 SQIVND (reference sequence). CDR3 coding DNA: TGTGCCAGTAGTATTGAAGGGAGGGCCACCTACGAGCAGTACTTC. Encoded protein: CASSIEGRATYEQYF.

The sample holds a few counts of this clone. J is TRBJ2-3 and V is TRBV11-2, with D unresolved. Germline CDR1 is SGHAT and CDR2 is FQNNGV. The CDR3 runs 13 residues. The germline V and J ends were trimmed by 2 bases and 5 bases, with 8 bases remaining between them. The CDR3 region has the DNA TGTGCCAGCAGCTTAAGGCGGCGAGATACGCAGTATTTT. The encoded protein is CASSLRRRDTQYF.

The sample holds a few counts of this clone. The chain links TRBV29-1 to TRBJ1-1; TRBD1 is a possible D gene (5 bases). The CDR3 is 12 residues long. V was shortened by 7 bases and J by 0 bases, with 9 bases between the two germline ends. Germline CDR1 SQVTM, CDR2 ANQGSEA. The CDR3 DNA reads TGCAGCGCAGGGATCATGAACACTGAAGCTTTCTTT. Protein product: CSAGIMNTEAFF.

The chain is built from TRBV6-1 and TRBJ1-2, with D unclear. V lost 6 bases and J lost 4, with 12 bases in between. CDR3 size: 13 residues. In germline, CDR1 is MNHNS, CDR2 SASEGT. CDR3 amino acids: CASSPEGAYGYTF. CDR3 DNA sequence: TGTGCCAGCAGCCCCGAGGGAGCCTATGGCTACACCTTC.

The gene calls are TRBV7-9 and TRBJ1-1; D is unresolved. The V gene lost 4 bases and the J gene lost 5 bases, with 14 bases spanning the gap. The CDR3 length is 14 residues. Germline V CDR1 and CDR2: SEHNR, FQNEAQ (reference sequence). The CDR3 bases are TGTGCCAGCAGCTCCCACGGGGTTGGGACTGAAGCTTTCTTT. Protein sequence: CASSSHGVGTEAFF.

This clone has just a few counts. CDR3 sequence (DNA): TGTGCCAGCAGCCCCCACAGGGCCTCCTACGAGCAGTACTTC. Translated, it gives CASSPHRASYEQYF. The chain joins TRBV9 to TRBJ2-7, with D tentatively TRBD1 (6 bases). The germline V gene encodes CDR1 SGDLS and CDR2 YYNGEE. This CDR3 spans 14 amino acids. V lost 4 bases and J 0 bases, leaving 11 bases between the germline ends.